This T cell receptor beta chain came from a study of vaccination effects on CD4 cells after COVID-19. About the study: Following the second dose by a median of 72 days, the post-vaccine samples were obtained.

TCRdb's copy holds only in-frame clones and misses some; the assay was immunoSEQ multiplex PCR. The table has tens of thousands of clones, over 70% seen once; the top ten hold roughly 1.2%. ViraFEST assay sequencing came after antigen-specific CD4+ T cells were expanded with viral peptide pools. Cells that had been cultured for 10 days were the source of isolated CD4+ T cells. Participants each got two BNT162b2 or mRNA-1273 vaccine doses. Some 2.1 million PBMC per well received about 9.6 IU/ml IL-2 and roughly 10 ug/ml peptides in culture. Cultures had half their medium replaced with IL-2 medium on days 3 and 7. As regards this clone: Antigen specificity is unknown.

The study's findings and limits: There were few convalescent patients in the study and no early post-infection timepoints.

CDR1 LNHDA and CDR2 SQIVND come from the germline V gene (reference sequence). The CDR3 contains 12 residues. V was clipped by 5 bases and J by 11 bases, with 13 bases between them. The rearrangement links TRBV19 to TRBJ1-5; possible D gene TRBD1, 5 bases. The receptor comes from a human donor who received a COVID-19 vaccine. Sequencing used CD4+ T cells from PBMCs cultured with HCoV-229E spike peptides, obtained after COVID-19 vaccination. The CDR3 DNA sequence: TGTGCCAGTAGTCAGGGCCCCAGGACCCAGCATTTT. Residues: CASSQGPRTQHF.